Listed below are T cell receptor beta chains from one sample, sequenced in a study of blood T cells in healthy people across ages. TCRdb redid the calling of the 5' RACE reads with MiXCR, one entry per CDR3 protein. The sample has 800,000 to 1,300,000 distinct CDR3 sequences; about 25% are singletons. These sequences were also reported in another study, on T cells of mothers and their children.

Sequencing was done on a sample of blood. The source of these receptors is a girl aged 2-10 years in good health. The CDR3 runs from the conserved cysteine through the conserved F or W. D genes are given only for firm matches. For some rows the clone size is stated as once, few or many, or as a class when expanded; others skip it.

J,V,D,size,CDR3,DNA
TRBJ1-2,TRBV12-3/TRBV12-4,NA,NA,CASSLMRGADGYTF,TGTGCCAGCAGTCTCATGCGGGGTGCAGATGGCTACACCTTC
TRBJ2-7,TRBV4-3,NA,NA,CASSRNRYVYEQYF,TGCGCCAGCAGCCGGAACAGATACGTCTACGAGCAGTACTTC
TRBJ1-3,TRBV5-6,TRBD1,NA,CASSPGGQGYGNTIYF,TGTGCCAGCAGCCCTGGTGGACAGGGATACGGAAACACCATATATTTT
TRBJ2-7,TRBV27,TRBD2,few,CASSPGGSGFEQYF,TGTGCCAGCAGCCCAGGCGGGAGCGGCTTCGAGCAGTACTTC
TRBJ2-7,TRBV29-1,TRBD2,few,CSARASGSYEQYF,TGCAGCGCCCGAGCCAGCGGGAGCTACGAGCAGTACTTC
TRBJ1-1,TRBV4-1,NA,few,CASSQGFTVNTEAFF,TGCGCCAGCAGCCAAGGCTTCACGGTGAACACTGAAGCTTTCTTT
TRBJ2-1,TRBV28,TRBD1,few,CASSFRGTGNNNEQFF,TGTGCCAGCAGTTTTAGGGGGACAGGGAATAACAATGAGCAGTTCTTC
TRBJ2-3,TRBV12-3/TRBV12-4,NA,few,CASSSSFGGEREIQYF,TGTGCCAGCAGTTCCTCCTTTGGGGGAGAGCGAGAGATCCAGTACTTT
TRBJ2-2,TRBV12-3/TRBV12-4,TRBD2,few,CASRLAGTTGELFF,TGTGCCAGCAGGCTAGCGGGAACCACCGGGGAGCTGTTTTTT
TRBJ2-1,TRBV20-1,TRBD2,NA,CSAVSGTSGPQEQFF,TGCAGTGCTGTGTCCGGGACTAGCGGACCTCAAGAGCAGTTCTTC
TRBJ2-1,TRBV4-3,TRBD2,NA,CASSQDRFLAVNEQFF,TGCGCCAGCAGCCAAGATAGGTTCCTAGCGGTCAATGAGCAGTTCTTC
TRBJ2-1,TRBV9,TRBD2,NA,CASSVRLAGGDEQFF,TGTGCCAGCAGCGTACGACTAGCGGGAGGAGATGAGCAGTTCTTC
TRBJ1-5,TRBV7-8,NA,NA,CASNSNRGSWNQPQHF,TGTGCCAGCAACTCTAATCGGGGCAGCTGGAATCAGCCCCAGCATTTT
TRBJ2-4,TRBV19,TRBD2,NA,CASSIQESLAGAKVQYF,TGTGCCAGTAGTATTCAGGAGAGTCTAGCGGGAGCGAAGGTTCAGTACTTC
TRBJ2-1,TRBV20-1,TRBD2,few,CSATTAGESRDEQFF,TGCAGTGCTACCACGGCGGGGGAGAGTAGGGATGAGCAGTTCTTC
TRBJ2-5,TRBV7-3,NA,NA,CASSPDRNKETQYF,TGTGCCAGCAGCCCGGACAGAAACAAAGAGACCCAGTACTTC